This T cell receptor (beta chain) comes out of a study of shared clonotypes between healthy human individuals (dated by TCRdb to 2020 to 2021). Context from the whole study: A few men and two women, aged 18 to 49 years, made up the cohort. Libraries were prepared and TCR repertoires were sequenced by different laboratories using diverse techniques, in order to increase sequencing depth and limit assay-specific biases. Blood TCR repertoires of a handful of healthy adults were deeply sequenced to estimate repertoire size and the extent of clonotype sharing between individuals. For each donor, three plates each were used for CD4 naive and CD4 memory, two plates were used for CD8 naive, and one plate was used for CD8 memory. Leukapheresis yielded between about 0.85 and 10 billion PBMCs per donor. Overall results and qualifications from the work: Only blood was sampled, and tissue TCR repertoires likely differ from those in blood. Pairwise subsampling led to the expectation that sequencing depth would affect the degree of clonotype sharing among donors. Because the study included a small number of donors, the genetic and exposure-history diversity represented was limited. Even with the large sequencing depth, rarefaction of the sorted-subset datasets indicated that sequencing was incomplete. Higher generation probabilities were observed for clonotypes shared by all four sorted-subset donors than for non-shared clonotypes. Across four donors, approximately 5% of naive CD4, 3% to 3.5% of naive CD8, approximately 2.5% of memory CD4, and about 0.4% of memory CD8 clonotypes were shared. Naive subsets generally had larger estimated clonotype richness than memory subsets.

On this clone itself: Which antigen it targets is not known. No base qualities exist here, and no much larger clone lies one base off it.

Using the deep immunoSEQ assay, multiplex PCR amplified TCR CDR3 regions from genomic DNA. For each cell subset, the extracted genomic DNA was distributed evenly across all wells of several immunoSEQ 96-well plates, and each plate served as one replicate. For sorted subsets, about 0.2 ug genomic DNA, equal to tens of thousands of T cell genomes, was loaded into each replicate PCR. Purified libraries were measured with a Qubit 3.0 fluorometer, size-checked on a Bioanalyzer 2100, and measured again with the KAPA Library Quantification kit. A separate single-read 150-cycle Illumina NextSeq 550 flow cell was used to sequence each immunoSEQ 96-well plate. The study's processing was this. The immunoSEQ output contained only junctional sequences without quality scores, so filtering could not match that applied to full-length reads. Sequences were annotated with PyIR, a Python wrapper for IgBLAST v1.9, and V/J genes and CDR3 were assigned using IMGT germline references. Reads were removed for weak V/J assignments (E-value above 1e-6), missing CDR3, stop codons, out-of-frame junctions, or ambiguous translated residues. V3J clonotypes were defined as sequences sharing an identical inferred V gene, J gene, and CDR3 amino acid sequence. The percentage overlap between two repertoires was calculated by dividing the number of shared unique clonotypes by the size of the smaller repertoire. Three approaches were used to assess repertoire richness: RTK rarefaction, the Chao1 estimator, and Recon v2.1 estimates of unobserved clonotypes. OLGA was used to compute generation probabilities for all TCRbeta clonotypes that the gDNA method yielded from a handful of donors. TCRdb's version of the immuneACCESS table is confined to in-frame rearrangements and falls short of the full clone set. An unresolved V gene accounts for under half of the shortfall where checked; the remainder is of unknown origin. D and trimming were read from the DNA, whereas the V and J calls and clone size are those reported in that table. This sample has around 2.1 million clones in its table, and 93% of those were observed once. Jointly, the top ten make up 1.7% of the sample.

CD8 naive samples consisted of CD45RO-negative cells that were positively selected for CCR7, yielding a CD45RA+CCR7+ population without TemRA cells. The donors were healthy, HIV-negative adults with no recently reported acute infections or vaccinations. Every donor was a Caucasian adult residing in Nashville, Tennessee, USA. Blood was obtained by leukapheresis, after which PBMCs were separated by Ficoll-Histopaque density gradient centrifugation and cryopreserved in liquid nitrogen vapor phase. Purity and quantity of every magnetically sorted T cell population were checked by analytical flow cytometry. Each sorted fraction had its genomic DNA isolated and then quantified by UV absorbance on a Nanodrop 2000c. The cysteine opens and the phenylalanine closes a CDR3 of 13 amino acids. Only CDR3 DNA remains: 39 bases, in frame from the first base. Based on the germline V gene, the CDR1 and CDR2 sequences are SNHLY and FYNNEI. Clipping removes 8 bases from V and 5 bases from J, with 6 as the unmatched junction base count.

The clonotype was recovered from a young man in good health. Some clones in this sample may be carry-over from other donors' samples. The sequencing sample was made of naive CD8+ T cells from PBMCs. Interpreted using the paper, the cell subset or site label stands for: CD45RA+CCR7+. The sequence links TRBV2 to TRBJ1-1; TRBD1 fits 9 bases in the junction. In nucleotide form, the sequence is TGTGCCAGCTGGGACAGGGTTTGGACTGAAGCTTTCTTT. This yields the protein CASWDRVWTEAFF.